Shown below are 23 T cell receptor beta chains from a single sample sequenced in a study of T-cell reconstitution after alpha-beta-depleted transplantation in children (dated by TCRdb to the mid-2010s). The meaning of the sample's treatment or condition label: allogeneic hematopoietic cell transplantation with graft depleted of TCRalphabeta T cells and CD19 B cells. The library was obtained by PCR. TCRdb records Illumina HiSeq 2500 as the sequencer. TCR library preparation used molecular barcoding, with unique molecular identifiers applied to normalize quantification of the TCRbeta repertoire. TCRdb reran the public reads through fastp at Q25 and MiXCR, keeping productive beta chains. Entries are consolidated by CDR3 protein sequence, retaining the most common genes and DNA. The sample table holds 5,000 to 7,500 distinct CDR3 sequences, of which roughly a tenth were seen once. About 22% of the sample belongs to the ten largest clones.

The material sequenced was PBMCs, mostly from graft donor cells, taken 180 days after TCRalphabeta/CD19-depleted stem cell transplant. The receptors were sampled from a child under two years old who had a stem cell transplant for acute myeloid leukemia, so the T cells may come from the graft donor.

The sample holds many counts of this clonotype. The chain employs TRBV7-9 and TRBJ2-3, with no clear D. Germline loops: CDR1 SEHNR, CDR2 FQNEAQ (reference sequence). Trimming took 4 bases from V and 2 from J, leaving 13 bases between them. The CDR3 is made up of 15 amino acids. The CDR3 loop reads CASSSDQAYTDTQYF. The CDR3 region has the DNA TGTGCCAGCAGCTCGGACCAAGCTTACACAGATACGCAGTATTTT. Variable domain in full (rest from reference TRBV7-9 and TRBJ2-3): DTGVSQNPRHKITKRGQNVTFRCDPISEHNRLYWYRQTLGQGPEFLTYFQNEAQLEKSRLLSDRFSAERPKGSFSTLEIQRTEQGDSAMYLCASSSDQAYTDTQYFGPGTRLTVL.

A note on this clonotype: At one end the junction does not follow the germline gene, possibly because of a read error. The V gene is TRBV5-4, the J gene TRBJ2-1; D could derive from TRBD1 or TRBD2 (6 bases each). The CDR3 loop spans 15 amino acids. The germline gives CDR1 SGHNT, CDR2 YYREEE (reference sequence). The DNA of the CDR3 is TGTGCCAGCAGCCCGAGGGGGGAGGAGAACAATGAGCAGCTCTTC. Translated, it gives CASSPRGEENNEQLF.

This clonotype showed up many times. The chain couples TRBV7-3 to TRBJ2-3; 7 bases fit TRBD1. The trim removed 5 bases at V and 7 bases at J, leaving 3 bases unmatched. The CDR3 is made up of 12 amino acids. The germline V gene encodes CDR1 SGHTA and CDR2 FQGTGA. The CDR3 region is CASSPDRYTQYF. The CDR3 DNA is TGTGCCAGCAGCCCGGACAGGTATACGCAGTATTTT.

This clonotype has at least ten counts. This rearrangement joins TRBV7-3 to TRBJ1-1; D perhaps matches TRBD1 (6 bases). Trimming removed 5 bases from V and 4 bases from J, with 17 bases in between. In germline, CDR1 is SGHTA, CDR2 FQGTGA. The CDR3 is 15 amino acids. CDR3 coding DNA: TGTGCCAGCAGCCCCACTACAGGGTGGGGCACTGAAGCTTTCTTT. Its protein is CASSPTTGWGTEAFF.

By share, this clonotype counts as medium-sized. The CDR3 spells CASSPGLAGGPYNEQFF. CDR3 bases: TGCGCCAGCAGCCCCGGACTAGCGGGAGGCCCCTACAATGAGCAGTTCTTC. The chain joins TRBV4-1 to TRBJ2-1; 14 positions agree with TRBD2. The CDR3 spans 17 residues. The V gene's germline CDR1 is MGHRA and CDR2 YSYEKL. V shed 4 bases, J shed 2 bases, and the junction held 4 bases outside the gene matches.

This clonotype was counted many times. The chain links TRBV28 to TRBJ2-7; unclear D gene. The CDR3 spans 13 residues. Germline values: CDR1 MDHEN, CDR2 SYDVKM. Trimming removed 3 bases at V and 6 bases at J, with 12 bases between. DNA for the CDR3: TGTGCCAGCAGTTTGGAAGGGTTCTTCGAGCAGTACTTC. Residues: CASSLEGFFEQYF.

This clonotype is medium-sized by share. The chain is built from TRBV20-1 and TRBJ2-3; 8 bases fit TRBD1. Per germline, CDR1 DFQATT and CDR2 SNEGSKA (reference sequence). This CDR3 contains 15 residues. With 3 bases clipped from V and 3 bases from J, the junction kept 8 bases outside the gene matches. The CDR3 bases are TGCAGTGCTAGGGACAGGGCCATTGGGACAGATACGCAGTATTTT. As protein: CSARDRAIGTDTQYF.

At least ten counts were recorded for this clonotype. The CDR3 spells CASSFRPSSYEQYF. In nucleotides, the CDR3 is TGCGCCAGCAGCTTCCGGCCGAGCTCCTACGAGCAGTACTTC. The V gene is TRBV5-1, the J gene TRBJ2-7; D is ambiguous. This CDR3 region has 14 residues. Germline V gives CDR1 SGHRS, CDR2 YFSETQ. V was cut by 2 bases and J by 0 bases, with 9 bases left in between.

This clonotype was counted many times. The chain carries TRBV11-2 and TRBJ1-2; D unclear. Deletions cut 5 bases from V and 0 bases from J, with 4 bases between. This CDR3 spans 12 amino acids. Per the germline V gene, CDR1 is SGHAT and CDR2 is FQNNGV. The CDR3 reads CASSTPNYGYTF. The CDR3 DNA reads TGTGCCAGCAGCACGCCTAACTATGGCTACACCTTC.

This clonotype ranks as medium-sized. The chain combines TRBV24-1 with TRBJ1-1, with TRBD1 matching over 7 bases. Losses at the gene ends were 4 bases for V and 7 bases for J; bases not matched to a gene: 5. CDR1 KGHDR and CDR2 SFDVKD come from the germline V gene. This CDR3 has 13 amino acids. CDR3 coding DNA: TGTGCCACCAGTGAAGCCGGGACAGATGAAGCTTTCTTT. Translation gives CATSEAGTDEAFF.

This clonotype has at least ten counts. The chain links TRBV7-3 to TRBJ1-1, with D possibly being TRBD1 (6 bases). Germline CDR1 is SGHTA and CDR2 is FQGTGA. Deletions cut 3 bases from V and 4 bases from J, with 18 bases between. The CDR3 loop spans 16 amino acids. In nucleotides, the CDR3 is TGTGCCAGCAGCTTTTATAGGGACACCTCTATCACTGAAGCTTTCTTT. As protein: CASSFYRDTSITEAFF.

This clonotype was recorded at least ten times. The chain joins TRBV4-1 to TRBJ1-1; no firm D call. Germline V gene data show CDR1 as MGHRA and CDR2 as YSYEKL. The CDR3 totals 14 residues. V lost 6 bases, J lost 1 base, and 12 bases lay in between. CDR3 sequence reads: CASRPSRQNTEAFF. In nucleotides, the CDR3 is TGCGCCAGCAGGCCCTCGCGGCAGAACACTGAAGCTTTCTTT.

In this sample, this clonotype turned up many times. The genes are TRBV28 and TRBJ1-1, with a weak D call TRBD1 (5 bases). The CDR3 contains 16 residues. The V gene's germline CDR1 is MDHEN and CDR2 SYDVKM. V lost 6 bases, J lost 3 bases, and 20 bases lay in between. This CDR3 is CASSPSSGGRDTEAFF. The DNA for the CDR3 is TGTGCCAGCAGCCCCTCGTCGGGGGGTCGGGACACTGAAGCTTTCTTT.

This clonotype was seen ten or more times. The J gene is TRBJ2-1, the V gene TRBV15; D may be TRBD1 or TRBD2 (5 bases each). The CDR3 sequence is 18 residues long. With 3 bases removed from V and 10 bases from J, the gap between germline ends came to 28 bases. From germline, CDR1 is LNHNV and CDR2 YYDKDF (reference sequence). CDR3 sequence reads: CATSRDSFRDLGILEQFF. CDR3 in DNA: TGTGCCACCAGCAGGGATTCTTTCCGGGACCTAGGCATTTTGGAGCAGTTCTTC.

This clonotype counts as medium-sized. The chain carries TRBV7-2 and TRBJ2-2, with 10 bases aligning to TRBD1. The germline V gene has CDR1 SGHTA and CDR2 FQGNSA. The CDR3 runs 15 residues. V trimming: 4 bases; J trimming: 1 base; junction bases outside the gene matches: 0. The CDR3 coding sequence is TGTGCCAGCAGCTGGGACAGGGGGAACACCGGGGAGCTGTTTTTT. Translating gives CASSWDRGNTGELFF.

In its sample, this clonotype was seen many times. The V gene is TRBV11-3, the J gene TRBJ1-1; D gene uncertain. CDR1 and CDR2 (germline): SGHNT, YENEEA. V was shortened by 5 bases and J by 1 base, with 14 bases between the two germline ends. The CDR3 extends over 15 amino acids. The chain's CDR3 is CASSEGRGANTEAFF. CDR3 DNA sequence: TGTGCCAGCAGCGAAGGACGGGGAGCGAACACTGAAGCTTTCTTT.

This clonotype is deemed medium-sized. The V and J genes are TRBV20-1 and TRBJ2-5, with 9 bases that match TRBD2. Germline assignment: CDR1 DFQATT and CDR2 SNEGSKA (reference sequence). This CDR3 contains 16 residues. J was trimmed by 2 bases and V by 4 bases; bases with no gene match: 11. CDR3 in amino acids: CSAIRPSGAIQETQYF. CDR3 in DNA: TGCAGTGCTATCCGCCCTAGCGGGGCGATTCAAGAGACCCAGTACTTC.

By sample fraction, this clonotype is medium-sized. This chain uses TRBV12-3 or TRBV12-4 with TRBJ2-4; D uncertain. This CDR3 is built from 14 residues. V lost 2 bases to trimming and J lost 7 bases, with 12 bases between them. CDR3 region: CASSLRALRNIQYF. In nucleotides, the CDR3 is TGTGCCAGCAGTTTACGGGCCCTAAGGAACATTCAGTACTTC.

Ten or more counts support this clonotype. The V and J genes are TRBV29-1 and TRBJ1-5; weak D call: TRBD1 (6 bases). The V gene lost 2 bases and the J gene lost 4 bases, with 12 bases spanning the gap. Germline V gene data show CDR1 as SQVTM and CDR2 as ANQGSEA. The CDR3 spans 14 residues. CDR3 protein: CSVEYRVANQPQHF. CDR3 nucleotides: TGCAGCGTTGAATACAGGGTGGCGAATCAGCCCCAGCATTTT.

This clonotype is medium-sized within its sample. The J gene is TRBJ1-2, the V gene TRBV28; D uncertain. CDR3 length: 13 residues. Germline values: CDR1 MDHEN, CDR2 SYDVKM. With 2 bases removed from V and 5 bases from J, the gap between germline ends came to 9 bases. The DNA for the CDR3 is TGTGCCAGCAGTTTAAAAGGTCCTTATGGCTACACCTTC. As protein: CASSLKGPYGYTF.

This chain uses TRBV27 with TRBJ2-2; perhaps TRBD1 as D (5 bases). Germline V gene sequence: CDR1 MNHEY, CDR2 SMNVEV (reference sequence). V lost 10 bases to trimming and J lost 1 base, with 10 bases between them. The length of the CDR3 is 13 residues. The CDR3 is CANPRGNTGELFF. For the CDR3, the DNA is TGTGCCAACCCAAGGGGGAACACCGGGGAGCTGTTTTTT.

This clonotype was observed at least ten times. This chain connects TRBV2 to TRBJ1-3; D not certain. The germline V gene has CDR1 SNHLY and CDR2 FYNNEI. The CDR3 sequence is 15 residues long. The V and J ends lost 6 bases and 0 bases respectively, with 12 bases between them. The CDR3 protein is CASRAGLSSGNTIYF. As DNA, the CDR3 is TGTGCCAGCAGGGCCGGACTGAGCTCTGGAAACACCATATATTTT.

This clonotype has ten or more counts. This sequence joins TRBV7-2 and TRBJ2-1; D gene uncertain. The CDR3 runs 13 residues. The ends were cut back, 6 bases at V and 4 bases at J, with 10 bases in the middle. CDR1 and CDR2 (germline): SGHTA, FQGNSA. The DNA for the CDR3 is TGTGCCAGCAGATCAGACACATACAATGAGCAGTTCTTC. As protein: CASRSDTYNEQFF. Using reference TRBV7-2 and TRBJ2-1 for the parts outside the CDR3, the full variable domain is GAGVSQSPSNKVTEKGKDVELRCDPISGHTALYWYRQSLGQGLEFLIYFQGNSAPDKSGLPSDRFSAERTGGSVSTLTIQRTQQEDSAVYLCASRSDTYNEQFFGPGTRLTVL.